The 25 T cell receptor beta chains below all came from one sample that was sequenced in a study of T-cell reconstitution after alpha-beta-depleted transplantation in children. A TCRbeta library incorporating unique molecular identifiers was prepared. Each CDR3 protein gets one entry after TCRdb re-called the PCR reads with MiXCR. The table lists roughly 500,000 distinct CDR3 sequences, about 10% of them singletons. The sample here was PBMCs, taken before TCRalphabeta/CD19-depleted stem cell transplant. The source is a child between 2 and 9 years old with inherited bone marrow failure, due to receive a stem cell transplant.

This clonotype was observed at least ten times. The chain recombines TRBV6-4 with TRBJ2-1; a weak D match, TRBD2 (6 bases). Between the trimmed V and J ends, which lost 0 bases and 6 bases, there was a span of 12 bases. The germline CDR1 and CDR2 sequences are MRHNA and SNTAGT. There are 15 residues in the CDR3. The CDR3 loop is CASSDSRLGANEQFF. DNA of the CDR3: TGTGCCAGCAGTGACTCGAGACTAGGGGCCAATGAGCAGTTCTTC.

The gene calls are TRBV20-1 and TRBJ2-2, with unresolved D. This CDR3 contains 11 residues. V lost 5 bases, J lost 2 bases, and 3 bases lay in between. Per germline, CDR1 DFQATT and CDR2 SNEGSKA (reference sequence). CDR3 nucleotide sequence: TGCAGTGCTTTTAACACCGGGGAGCTGTTTTTT. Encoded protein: CSAFNTGELFF.

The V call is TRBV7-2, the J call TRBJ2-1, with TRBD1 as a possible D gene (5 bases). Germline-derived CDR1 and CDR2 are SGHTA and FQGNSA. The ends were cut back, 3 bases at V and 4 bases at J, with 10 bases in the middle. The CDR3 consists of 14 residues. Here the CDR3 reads CASSFPDNYNEQFF. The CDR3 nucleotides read TGTGCCAGCAGCTTCCCGGACAATTACAATGAGCAGTTCTTC.

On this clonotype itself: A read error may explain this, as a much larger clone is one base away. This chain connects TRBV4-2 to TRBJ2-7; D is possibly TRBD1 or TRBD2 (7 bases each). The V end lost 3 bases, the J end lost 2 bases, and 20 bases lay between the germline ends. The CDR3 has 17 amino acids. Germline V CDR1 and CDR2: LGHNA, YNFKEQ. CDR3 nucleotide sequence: TGTGCCAGCAGCCATGTGACCGGGGGGACAGAGGCCTACGAGCAGTACTTC. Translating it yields CASSHVTGGTEAYEQYF.

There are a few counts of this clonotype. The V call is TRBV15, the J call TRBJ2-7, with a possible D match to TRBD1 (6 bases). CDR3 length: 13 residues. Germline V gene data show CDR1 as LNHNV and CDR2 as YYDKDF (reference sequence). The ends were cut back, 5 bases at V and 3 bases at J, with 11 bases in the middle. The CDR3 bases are TGTGCCACCAGCCGGGACATTGACTACGAGCAGTACTTC. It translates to CATSRDIDYEQYF.

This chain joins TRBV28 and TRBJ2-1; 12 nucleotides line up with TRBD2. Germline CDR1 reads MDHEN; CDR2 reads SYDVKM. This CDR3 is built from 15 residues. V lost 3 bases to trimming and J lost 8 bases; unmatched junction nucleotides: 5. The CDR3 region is CASSFGASGRDEQFF. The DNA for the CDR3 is TGTGCCAGCAGTTTTGGGGCTAGCGGGAGGGATGAGCAGTTCTTC.

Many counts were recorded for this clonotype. The CDR3 loop is CASSLDIGIVYEQYF. CDR3 nucleotides: TGCGCCAGCAGCTTGGATATCGGGATCGTCTACGAGCAGTACTTC. V gene TRBV5-1 combines with J gene TRBJ2-7; possibly TRBD2 for D (5 bases). The V and J ends lost 0 bases and 3 bases respectively, with 13 bases between them. Looked up from germline, CDR1 is SGHRS and CDR2 is YFSETQ. CDR3 length: 15 residues.

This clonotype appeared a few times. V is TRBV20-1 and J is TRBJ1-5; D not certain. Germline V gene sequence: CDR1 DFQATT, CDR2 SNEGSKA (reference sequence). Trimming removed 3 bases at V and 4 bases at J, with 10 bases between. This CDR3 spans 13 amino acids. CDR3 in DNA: TGCAGTGCTAGCGTATGGGGAAATCAGCCCCAGCATTTT. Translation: CSASVWGNQPQHF.

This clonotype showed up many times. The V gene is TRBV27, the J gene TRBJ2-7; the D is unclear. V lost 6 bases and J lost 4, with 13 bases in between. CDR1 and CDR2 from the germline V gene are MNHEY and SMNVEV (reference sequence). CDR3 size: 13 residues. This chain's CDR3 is CASSRRLWYEQYF. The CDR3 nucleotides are TGTGCCAGCAGCCGCCGCCTATGGTACGAGCAGTACTTC.

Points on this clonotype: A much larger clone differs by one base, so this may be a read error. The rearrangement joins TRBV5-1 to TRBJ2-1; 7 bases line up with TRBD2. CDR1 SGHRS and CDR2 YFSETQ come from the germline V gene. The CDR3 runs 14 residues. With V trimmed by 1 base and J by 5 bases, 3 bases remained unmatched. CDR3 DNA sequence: TGCGCCAGCAGCTTGATCCTAGCGGACAATGAGCAGTTCTTC. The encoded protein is CASSLILADNEQFF.

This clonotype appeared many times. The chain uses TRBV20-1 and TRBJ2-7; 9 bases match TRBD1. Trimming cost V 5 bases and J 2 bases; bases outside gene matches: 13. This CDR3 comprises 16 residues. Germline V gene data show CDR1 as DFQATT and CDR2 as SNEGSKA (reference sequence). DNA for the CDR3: TGCAGTGCTCCAATCCTTCCCGGACAGGGGCCCTACGAGCAGTACTTC. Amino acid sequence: CSAPILPGQGPYEQYF.

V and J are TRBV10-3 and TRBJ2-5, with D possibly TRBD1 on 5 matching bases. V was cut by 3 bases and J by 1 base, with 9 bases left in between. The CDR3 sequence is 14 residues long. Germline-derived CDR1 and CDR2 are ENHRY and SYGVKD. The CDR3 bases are TGTGCCATCAGTGAAGACAGAACCCAAGAGACCCAGTACTTC. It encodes CAISEDRTQETQYF.

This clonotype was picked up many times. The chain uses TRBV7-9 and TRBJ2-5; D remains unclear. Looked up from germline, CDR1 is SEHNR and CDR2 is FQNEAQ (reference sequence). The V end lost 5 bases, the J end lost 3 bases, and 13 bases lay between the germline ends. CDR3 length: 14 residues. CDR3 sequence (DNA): TGTGCCAGCAGCCCCCCTCCAGCTGAAGAGACCCAGTACTTC. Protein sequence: CASSPPPAEETQYF.

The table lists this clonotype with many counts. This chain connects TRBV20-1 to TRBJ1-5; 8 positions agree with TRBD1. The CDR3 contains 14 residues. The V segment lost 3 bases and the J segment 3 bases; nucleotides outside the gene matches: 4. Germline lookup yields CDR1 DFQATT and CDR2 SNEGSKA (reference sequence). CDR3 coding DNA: TGCAGTGCTAGTCCGGACAGGGCCAATCAGCCCCAGCATTTT. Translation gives CSASPDRANQPQHF.

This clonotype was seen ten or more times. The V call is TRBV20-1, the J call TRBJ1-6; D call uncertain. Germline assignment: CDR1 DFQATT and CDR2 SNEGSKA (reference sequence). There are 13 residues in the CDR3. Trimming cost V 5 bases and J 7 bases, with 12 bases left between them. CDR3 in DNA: TGCAGTGCTGGGAAGGGAACGAATTCACCCCTCCACTTT. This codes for CSAGKGTNSPLHF.

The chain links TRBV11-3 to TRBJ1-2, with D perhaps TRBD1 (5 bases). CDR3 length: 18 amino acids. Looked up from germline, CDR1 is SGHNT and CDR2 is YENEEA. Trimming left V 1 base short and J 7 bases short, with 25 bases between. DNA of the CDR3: TGTGCCAGCAGCTTAGTTGGCGGGGGTGACGGATGGATCGTTGGCTACACCTTC. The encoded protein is CASSLVGGGDGWIVGYTF.

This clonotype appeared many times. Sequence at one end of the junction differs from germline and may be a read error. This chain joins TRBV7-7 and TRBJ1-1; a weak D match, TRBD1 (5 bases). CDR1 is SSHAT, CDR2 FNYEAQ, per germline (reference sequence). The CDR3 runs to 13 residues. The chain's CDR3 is CASSPGTLSEAFF. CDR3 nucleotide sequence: TGTGCTAGCAGCCCCGGGACTCTCAGTGAAGCTTTCTTT. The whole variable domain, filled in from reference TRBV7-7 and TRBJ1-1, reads GAGVSQSPRYKVTKRGQDVTLRCDPISSHATLYWYQQALGQGPEFLTYFNYEAQPDKSGLPSDRFSAERPEGSISTLTIQRTEQRDSAMYRCASSPGTLSEAFFGQGTRLTVV.

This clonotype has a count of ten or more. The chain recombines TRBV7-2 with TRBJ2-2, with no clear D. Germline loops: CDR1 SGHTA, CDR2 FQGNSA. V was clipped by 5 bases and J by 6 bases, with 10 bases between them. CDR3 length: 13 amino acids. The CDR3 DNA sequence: TGTGCCAGCAGCCCTATCCTTTCCGGGGAGCTGTTTTTT. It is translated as CASSPILSGELFF.

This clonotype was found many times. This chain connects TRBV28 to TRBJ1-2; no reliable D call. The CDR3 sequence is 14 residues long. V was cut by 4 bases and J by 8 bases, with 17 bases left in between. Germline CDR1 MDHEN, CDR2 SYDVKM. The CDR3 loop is CASSWGAEGGGYTF. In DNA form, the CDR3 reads TGTGCCAGCAGTTGGGGAGCGGAGGGTGGCGGCTACACCTTC.

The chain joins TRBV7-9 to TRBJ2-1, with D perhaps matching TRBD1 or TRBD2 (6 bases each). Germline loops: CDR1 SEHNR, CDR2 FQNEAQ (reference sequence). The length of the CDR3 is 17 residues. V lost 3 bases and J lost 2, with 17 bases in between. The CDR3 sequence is CASSFPYGGGTYNEQFF. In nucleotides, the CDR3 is TGTGCCAGCAGCTTCCCCTATGGGGGCGGGACCTACAATGAGCAGTTCTTC.

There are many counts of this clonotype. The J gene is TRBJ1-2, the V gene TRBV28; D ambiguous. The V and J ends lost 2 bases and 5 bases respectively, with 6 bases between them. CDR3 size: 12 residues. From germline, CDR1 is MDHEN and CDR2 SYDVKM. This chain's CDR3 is CASSLREYGYTF. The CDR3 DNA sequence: TGTGCCAGCAGTTTAAGGGAATATGGCTACACCTTC.

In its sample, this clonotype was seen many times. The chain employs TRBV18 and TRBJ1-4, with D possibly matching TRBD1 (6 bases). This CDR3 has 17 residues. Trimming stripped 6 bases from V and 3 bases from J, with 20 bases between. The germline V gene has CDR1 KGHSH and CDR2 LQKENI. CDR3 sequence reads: CASSPNPGHLSNEKLFF. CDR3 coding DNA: TGTGCCAGCTCTCCTAATCCGGGACACCTTTCTAATGAAAAACTGTTTTTT.

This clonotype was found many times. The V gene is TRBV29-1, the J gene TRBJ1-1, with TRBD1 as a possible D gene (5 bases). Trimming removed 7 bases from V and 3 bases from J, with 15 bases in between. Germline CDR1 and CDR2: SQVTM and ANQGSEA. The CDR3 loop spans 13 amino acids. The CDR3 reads CSGAEVGDTEAFF. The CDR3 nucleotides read TGCAGCGGGGCCGAGGTAGGGGACACTGAAGCTTTCTTT.

CDR3 coding DNA: TGTGCAAGTCGCCCTCCAGGGGGACGGCGGCCCGACACCGGGGAGCTGTTTTTT. Translated: CASRPPGGRRPDTGELFF. The rearrangement joins TRBV12-2 to TRBJ2-2; the DNA was not used to check the table's D call, TRBD1. TRBV12-2 is classified as a pseudogene. This CDR3 is 18 amino acids long.

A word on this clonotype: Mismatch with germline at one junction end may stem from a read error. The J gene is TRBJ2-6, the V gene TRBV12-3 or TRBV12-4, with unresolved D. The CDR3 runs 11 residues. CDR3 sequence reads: CASSLTDVLNF. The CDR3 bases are TGTGCCAGCAGTTTAACGGACGTCCTGAATTTC.